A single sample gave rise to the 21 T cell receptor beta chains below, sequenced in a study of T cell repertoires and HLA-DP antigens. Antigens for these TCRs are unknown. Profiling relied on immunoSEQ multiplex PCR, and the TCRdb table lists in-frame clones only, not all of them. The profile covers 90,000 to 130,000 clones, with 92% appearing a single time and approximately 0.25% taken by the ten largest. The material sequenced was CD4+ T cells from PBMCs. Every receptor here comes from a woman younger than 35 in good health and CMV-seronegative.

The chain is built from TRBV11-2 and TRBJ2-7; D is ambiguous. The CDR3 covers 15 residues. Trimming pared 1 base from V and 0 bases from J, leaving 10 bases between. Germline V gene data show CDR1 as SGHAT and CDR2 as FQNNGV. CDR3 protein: CASSLAPSSSYEQYF. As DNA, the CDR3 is TGTGCCAGCAGCTTAGCACCGTCCAGCTCCTACGAGCAGTACTTC.

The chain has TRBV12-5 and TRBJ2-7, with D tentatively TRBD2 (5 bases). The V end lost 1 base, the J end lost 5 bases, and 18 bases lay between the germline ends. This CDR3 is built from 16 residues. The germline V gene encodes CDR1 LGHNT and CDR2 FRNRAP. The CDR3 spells CASGLGLSAGPDEQYF. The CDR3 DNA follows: TGTGCTAGTGGTTTGGGCTTAAGTGCGGGCCCCGACGAGCAGTACTTC.

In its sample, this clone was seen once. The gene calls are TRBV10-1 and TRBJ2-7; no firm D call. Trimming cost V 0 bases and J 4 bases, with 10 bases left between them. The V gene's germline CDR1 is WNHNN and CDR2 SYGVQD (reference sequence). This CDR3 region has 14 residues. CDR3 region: CASSESQGLYEQYF. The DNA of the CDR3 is TGCGCCAGCAGTGAGTCCCAAGGGCTGTACGAGCAGTACTTC.

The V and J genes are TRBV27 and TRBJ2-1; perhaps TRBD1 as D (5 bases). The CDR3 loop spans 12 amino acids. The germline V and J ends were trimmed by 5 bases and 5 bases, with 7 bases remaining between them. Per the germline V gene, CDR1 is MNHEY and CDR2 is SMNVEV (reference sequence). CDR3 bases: TGTGCCAGCAGTCCGACAGACAATGAGCAGTTCTTC. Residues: CASSPTDNEQFF.

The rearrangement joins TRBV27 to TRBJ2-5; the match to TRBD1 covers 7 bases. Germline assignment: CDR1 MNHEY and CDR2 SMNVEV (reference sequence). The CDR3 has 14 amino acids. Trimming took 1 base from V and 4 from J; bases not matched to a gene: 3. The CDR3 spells CASSLLRGRETQYF. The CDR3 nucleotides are TGTGCCAGCAGTTTATTAAGGGGGCGAGAGACCCAGTACTTC.

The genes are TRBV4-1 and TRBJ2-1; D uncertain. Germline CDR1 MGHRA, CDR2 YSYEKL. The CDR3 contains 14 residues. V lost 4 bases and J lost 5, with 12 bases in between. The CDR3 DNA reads TGCGCCAGCAGCCGTAGCCTCCTCCACAATGAGCAGTTCTTC. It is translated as CASSRSLLHNEQFF.

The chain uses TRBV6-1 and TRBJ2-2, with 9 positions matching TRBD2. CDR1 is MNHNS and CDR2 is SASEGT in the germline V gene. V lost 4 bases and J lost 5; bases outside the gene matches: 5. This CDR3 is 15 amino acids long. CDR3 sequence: CASSAAGLATGELFF. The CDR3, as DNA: TGTGCCAGCAGTGCCGCGGGACTAGCAACCGGGGAGCTGTTTTTT.

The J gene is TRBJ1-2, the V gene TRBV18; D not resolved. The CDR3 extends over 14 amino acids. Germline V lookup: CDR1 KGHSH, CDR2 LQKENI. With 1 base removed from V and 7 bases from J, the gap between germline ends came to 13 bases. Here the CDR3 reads CASSPRAETPGYTF. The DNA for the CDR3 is TGTGCCAGCTCACCACGGGCGGAGACCCCTGGCTACACCTTC.

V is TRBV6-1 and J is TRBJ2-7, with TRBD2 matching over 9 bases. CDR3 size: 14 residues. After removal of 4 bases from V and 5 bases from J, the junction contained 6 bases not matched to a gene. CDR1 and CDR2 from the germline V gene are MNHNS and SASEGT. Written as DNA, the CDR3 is TGTGCCAGCAGTGTTGGACTAGCGTCCAACGAGCAGTACTTC. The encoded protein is CASSVGLASNEQYF.

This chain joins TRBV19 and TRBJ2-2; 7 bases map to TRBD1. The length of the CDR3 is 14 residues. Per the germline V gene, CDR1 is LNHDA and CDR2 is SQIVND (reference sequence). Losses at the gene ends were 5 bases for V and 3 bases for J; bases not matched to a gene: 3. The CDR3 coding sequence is TGTGCCAGTAGTCAGACAGGGCACACCGGGGAGCTGTTTTTT. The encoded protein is CASSQTGHTGELFF. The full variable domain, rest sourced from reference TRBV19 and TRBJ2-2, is DGGITQSPKYLFRKEGQNVTLSCEQNLNHDAMYWYRQDPGQGLRLIYYSQIVNDFQKGDIAEGYSVSREKKESFPLTVTSAQKNPTAFYLCASSQTGHTGELFFGEGSRLTVL.

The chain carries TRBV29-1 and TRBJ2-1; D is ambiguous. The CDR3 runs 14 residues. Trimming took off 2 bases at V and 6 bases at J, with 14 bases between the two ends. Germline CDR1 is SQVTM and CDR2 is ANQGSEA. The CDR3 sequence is CSVEKRVALNEQFF. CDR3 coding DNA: TGCAGCGTTGAAAAGCGTGTGGCCCTCAATGAGCAGTTCTTC.

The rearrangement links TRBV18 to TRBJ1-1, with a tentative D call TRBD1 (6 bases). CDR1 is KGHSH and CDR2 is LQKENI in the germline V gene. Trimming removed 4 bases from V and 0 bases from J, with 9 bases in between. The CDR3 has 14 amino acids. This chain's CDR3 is CASSHDRMNTEAFF. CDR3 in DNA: TGTGCCAGCTCACATGACAGGATGAACACTGAAGCTTTCTTT.

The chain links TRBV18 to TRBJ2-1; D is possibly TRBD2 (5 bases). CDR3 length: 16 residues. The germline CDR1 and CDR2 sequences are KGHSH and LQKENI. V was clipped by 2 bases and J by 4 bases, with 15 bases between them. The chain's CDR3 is CASSPAERWVYNEQFF. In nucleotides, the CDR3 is TGTGCCAGCTCACCAGCGGAGCGGTGGGTGTACAATGAGCAGTTCTTC.

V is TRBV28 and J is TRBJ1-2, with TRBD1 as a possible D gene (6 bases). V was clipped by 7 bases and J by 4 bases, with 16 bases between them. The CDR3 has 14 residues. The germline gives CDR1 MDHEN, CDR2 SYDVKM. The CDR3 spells CASKETQGFYGYTF. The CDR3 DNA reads TGTGCCAGCAAGGAGACACAGGGTTTCTATGGCTACACCTTC.

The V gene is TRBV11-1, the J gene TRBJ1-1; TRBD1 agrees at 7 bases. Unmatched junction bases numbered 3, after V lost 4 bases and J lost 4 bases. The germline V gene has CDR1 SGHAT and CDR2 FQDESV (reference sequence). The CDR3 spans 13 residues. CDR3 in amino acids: CASSSAGGTEAFF. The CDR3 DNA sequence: TGTGCCAGCAGCTCAGCAGGGGGCACTGAAGCTTTCTTT.

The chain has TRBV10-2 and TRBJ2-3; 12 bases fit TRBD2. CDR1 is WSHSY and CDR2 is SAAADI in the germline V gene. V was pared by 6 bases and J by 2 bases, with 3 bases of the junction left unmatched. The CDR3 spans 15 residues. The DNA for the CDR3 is TGCGCCAGCAGGACTAGCGGGAGCCCCACAGATACGCAGTATTTT. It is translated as CASRTSGSPTDTQYF.

This CDR3 reads CASSLGQGNGYTF. For the CDR3, the DNA is TGCGCCAGCAGCTTGGGACAGGGGAATGGCTACACCTTC. V and J are TRBV5-1 and TRBJ1-2; 8 bases map to TRBD1. The V and J ends lost 0 bases and 6 bases, in that order; junction bases with no gene match: 1. This CDR3 region has 13 residues. Germline lookup yields CDR1 SGHRS and CDR2 YFSETQ.

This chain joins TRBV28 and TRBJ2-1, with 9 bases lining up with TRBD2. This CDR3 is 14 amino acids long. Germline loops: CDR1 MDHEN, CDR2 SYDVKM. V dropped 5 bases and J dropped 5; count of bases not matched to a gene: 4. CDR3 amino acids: CASSRLAANNEQFF. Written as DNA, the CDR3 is TGTGCCAGCAGTCGACTAGCGGCAAACAATGAGCAGTTCTTC.

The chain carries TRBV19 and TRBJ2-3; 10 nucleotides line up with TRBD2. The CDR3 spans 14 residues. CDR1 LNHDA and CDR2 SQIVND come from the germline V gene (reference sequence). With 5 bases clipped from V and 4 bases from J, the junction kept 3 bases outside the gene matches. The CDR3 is CASSLGTSADTQYF. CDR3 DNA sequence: TGTGCCAGTAGTTTGGGGACTAGCGCAGATACGCAGTATTTT.

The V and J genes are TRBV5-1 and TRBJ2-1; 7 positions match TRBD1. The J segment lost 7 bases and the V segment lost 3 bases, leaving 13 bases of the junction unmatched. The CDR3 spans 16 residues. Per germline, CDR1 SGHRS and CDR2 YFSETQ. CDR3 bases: TGCGCCAGCAGCTGGATAAGACAGGGAAGTTTTAATGAGCAGTTCTTC. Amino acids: CASSWIRQGSFNEQFF.

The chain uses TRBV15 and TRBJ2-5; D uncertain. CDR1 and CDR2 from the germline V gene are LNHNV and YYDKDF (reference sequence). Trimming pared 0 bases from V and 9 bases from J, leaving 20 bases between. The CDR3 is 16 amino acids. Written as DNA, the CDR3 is TGTGCCACCAGCAGAGATAAGGCTCCCCCCAAAGTGGCCCAGTACTTC. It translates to CATSRDKAPPKVAQYF.